This T cell receptor (beta chain) derives from a study of T cells in Graves' hyperthyroidism and ophthalmopathy. Looking at the study overall: Peripheral blood samples were taken at initial diagnosis, prior to any treatment.

This clonotype was seen at least ten times. CDR3 length: 18 amino acids. With V trimmed by 5 bases and J by 0 bases, 13 bases remained unmatched. Using RNA transcripts as the source, TCR beta CDR3 regions were amplified. The HTBI primer set was used in a first-round RT-PCR of the TCR CDR3. TCRdb re-analysed the multiplex PCR reads in MiXCR, keeping a single row per CDR3 protein. The table includes 300,000 to 450,000 distinct CDR3 sequences, approximately 14% detected once. Lactation, pregnancy, other autoimmune disease or uncontrolled infection excluded patients. Approximately 10 ml of fresh peripheral blood supplied the PBMCs.

The chain couples TRBV12-3 or TRBV12-4 to TRBJ2-1; 7 bases match TRBD1. The sequencing input was blood. This receptor was obtained from a woman in her late teens or twenties with Graves' hyperthyroidism that later progressed to Graves' ophthalmopathy. The CDR3 reads CASSQYGTVPSSYNEQFF. In DNA, the CDR3 is TGTGCCAGCAGTCAATACGGGACAGTCCCAAGCTCCTACAATGAGCAGTTCTTC.